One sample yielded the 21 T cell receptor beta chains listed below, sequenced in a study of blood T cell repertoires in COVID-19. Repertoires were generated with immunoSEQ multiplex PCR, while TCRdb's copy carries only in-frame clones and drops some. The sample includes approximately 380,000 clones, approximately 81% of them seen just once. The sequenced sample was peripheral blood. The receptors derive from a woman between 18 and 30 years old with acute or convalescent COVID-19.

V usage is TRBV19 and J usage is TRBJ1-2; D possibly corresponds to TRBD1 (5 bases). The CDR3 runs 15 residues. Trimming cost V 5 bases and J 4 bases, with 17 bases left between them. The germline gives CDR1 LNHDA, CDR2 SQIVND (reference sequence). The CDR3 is CASSPESGASYGYTF. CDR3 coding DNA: TGTGCCAGTAGTCCCGAAAGTGGGGCATCCTATGGCTACACCTTC.

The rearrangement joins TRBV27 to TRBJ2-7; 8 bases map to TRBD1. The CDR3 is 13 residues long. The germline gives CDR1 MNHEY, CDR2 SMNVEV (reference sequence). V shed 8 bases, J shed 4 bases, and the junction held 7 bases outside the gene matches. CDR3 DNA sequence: TGTGCCAGCGGGGGGACAGGAGCATACGAGCAGTACTTC. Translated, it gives CASGGTGAYEQYF.

The CDR3 here is CASSTATSGGDEQYF. CDR3 DNA sequence: TGTGCCAGCAGCACGGCGACTAGCGGGGGAGACGAGCAGTACTTC. V gene TRBV5-6 combines with J gene TRBJ2-7; 12 bases line up with TRBD2. Germline loops: CDR1 SGHDT, CDR2 YYEEEE. CDR3 length: 15 residues. V lost 4 bases, J lost 5 bases, and 7 bases stayed unmatched.

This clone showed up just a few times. This CDR3 is CASKTRRYEQYF. DNA of the CDR3: TGTGCCAGCAAGACTAGAAGGTACGAGCAGTACTTC. The chain has TRBV2 and TRBJ2-7; D is perhaps TRBD2 (6 bases). The CDR3 has 12 amino acids. V was shortened by 7 bases and J by 4 bases, with 11 bases between the two germline ends. CDR1 is SNHLY, CDR2 FYNNEI, per germline.

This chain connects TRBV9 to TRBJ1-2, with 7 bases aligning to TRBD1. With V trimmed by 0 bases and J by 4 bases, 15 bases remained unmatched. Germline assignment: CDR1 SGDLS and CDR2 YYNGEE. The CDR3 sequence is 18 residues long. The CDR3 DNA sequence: TGTGCCAGCAGCGTAGATATCCCGGACAGGTTGAGGACCTATGGCTACACCTTC. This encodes CASSVDIPDRLRTYGYTF.

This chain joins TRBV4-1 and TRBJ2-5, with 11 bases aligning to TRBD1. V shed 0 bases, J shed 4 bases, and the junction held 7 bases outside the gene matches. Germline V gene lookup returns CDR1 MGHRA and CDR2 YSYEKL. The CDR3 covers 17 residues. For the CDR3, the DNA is TGCGCCAGCAGCCAAGATCCGGGACAGGGGGATGGAGAGACCCAGTACTTC. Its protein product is CASSQDPGQGDGETQYF.

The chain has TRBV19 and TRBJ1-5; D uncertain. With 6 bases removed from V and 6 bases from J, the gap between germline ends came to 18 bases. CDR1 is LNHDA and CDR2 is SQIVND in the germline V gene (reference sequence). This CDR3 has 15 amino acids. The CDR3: CASRETGLASQPQHF. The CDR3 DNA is TGTGCCAGTAGAGAGACGGGCCTAGCCAGTCAGCCCCAGCATTTT.

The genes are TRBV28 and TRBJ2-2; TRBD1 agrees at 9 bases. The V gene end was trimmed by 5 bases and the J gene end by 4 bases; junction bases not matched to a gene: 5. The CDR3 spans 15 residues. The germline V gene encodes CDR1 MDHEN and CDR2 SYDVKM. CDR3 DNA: TGTGCCAGCAGTCCCGGGACAGGGACCACCGGGGAGCTGTTTTTT. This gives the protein CASSPGTGTTGELFF.

The CDR3 is CASSQMRGLTNTQYF. For the CDR3, the DNA is TGTGCCAGCAGCCAAATGCGGGGGCTTACGAATACGCAGTATTTT. The V and J genes are TRBV3-1 (or the pseudogene TRBV3-2) and TRBJ2-3; possible D gene TRBD2, 7 bases. Germline lookup yields CDR1 LGHDT and CDR2 YNNKEL (reference sequence). This CDR3 has 15 residues. The germline V and J ends were trimmed by 2 bases and 7 bases, with 16 bases remaining between them.

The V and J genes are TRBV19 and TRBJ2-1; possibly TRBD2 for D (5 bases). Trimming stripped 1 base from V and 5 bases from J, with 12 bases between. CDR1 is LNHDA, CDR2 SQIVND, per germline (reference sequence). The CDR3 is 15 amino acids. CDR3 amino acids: CASSIVPAVNNEQFF. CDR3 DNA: TGTGCCAGTAGTATAGTTCCAGCGGTAAACAATGAGCAGTTCTTC.

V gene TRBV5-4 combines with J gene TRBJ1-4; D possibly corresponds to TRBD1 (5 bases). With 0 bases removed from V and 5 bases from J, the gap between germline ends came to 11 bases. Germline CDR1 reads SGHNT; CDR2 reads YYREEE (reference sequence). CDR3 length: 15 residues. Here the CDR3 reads CASSLDAGRNEKLFF. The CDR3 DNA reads TGTGCCAGCAGCTTGGATGCAGGGAGGAATGAAAAACTGTTTTTT.

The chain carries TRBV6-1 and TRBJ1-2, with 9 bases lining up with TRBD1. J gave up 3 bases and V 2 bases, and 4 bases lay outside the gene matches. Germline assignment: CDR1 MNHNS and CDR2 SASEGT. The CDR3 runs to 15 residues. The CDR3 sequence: CASSEMTGGYYGYTF. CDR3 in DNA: TGTGCCAGCAGTGAAATGACAGGGGGGTACTATGGCTACACCTTC.

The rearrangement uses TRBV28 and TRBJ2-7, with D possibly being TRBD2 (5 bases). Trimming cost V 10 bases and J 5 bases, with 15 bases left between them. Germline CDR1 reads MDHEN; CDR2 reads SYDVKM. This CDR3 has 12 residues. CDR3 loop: CATFGVGHEQYF. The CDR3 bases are TGTGCCACCTTCGGGGTTGGACACGAGCAGTACTTC.

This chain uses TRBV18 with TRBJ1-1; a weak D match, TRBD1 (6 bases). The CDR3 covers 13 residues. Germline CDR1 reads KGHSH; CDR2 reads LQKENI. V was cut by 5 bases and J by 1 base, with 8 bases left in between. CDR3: CASSSTGNTEAFF. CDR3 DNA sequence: TGTGCCAGCTCATCGACAGGGAACACTGAAGCTTTCTTT.

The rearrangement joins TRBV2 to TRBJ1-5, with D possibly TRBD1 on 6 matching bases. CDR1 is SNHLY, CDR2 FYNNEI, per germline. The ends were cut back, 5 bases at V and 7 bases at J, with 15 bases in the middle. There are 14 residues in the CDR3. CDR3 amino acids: CASSSGGGVQPQHF. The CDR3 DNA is TGTGCCAGCAGTTCGGGGGGGGGCGTACAGCCCCAGCATTTT. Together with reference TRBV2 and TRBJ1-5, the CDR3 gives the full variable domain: EPEVTQTPSHQVTQMGQEVILRCVPISNHLYFYWYRQILGQKVEFLVSFYNNEISEKSEIFDDQFSVERPDGSNFTLKIRSTKLEDSAMYFCASSSGGGVQPQHFGDGTRLSIL.

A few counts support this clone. In nucleotides, the CDR3 is TGTGCCAGCAGTTTGGACAGGGCGAACACCATATATTTT. Translating it yields CASSLDRANTIYF. The J gene is TRBJ1-3, the V gene TRBV12-3 or TRBV12-4, with 8 bases aligning to TRBD1. CDR3 length: 13 residues. The junction had 2 bases not matched to a gene; V was cut back by 3 bases and J by 7 bases.

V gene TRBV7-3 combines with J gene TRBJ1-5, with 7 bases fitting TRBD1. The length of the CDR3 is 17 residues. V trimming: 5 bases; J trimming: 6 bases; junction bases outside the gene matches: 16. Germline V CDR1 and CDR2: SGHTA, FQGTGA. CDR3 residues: CASSAQGERQGIQPQHF. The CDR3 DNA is TGTGCCAGCAGCGCCCAGGGGGAGCGGCAGGGAATTCAGCCCCAGCATTTT. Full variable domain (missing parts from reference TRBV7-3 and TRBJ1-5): GAGVSQTPSNKVTEKGKYVELRCDPISGHTALYWYRQSLGQGPEFLIYFQGTGAADDSGLPNDRFFAVRPEGSVSTLKIQRTERGDSAVYLCASSAQGERQGIQPQHFGDGTRLSIL.

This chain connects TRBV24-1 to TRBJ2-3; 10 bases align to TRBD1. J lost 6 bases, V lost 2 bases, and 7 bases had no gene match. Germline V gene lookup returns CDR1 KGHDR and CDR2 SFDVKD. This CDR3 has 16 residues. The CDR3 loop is CATSDSKRQGADTQYF. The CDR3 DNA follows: TGTGCCACCAGTGATTCGAAACGACAGGGGGCGGATACGCAGTATTTT.

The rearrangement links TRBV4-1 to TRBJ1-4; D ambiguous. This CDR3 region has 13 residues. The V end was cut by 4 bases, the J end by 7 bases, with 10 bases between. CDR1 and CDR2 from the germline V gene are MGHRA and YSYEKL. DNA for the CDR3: TGCGCCAGCAGCCCCCTCTCCAGTGAAAAACTGTTTTTT. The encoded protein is CASSPLSSEKLFF.

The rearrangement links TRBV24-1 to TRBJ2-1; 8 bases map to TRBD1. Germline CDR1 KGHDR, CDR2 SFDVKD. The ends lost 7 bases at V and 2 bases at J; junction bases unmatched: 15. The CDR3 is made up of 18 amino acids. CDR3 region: CATSDRSRGTGPYNEQFF. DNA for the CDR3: TGTGCCACCAGCGACCGCTCTCGGGGGACAGGTCCCTACAATGAGCAGTTCTTC.

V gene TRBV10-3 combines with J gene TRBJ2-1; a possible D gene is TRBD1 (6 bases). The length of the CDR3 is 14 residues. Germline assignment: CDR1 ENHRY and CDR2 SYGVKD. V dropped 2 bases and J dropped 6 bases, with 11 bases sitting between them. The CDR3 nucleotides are TGTGCCATCAGTGAGGCAGGGGCGGGCAATGAGCAGTTCTTC. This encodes CAISEAGAGNEQFF.